This passage covers 27 T cell receptor beta chains from one sample sequenced in a study of blood T cell repertoires in COVID-19. Sequencing was performed with immunoSEQ multiplex PCR; in TCRdb, only in-frame clones are kept and a portion is missing. The sample has under 300,000 clones, around 90% seen once. Material for sequencing was PBMCs or T cells enriched from blood (not recorded which). The receptors come from a woman in her thirties who had recovered from COVID-19.

The chain employs TRBV7-8 and TRBJ2-3; TRBD2 aligns across 8 bases. The CDR3 consists of 17 residues. J lost 3 bases, V lost 3 bases, and 11 bases had no gene match. Germline V lookup: CDR1 SGHVS, CDR2 FQNEAQ. The CDR3 nucleotides are TGTGCCAGCAGCTTGCTTACGGGGGGGCTGGGGACAGATACGCAGTATTTT. Translation gives CASSLLTGGLGTDTQYF.

This sequence joins TRBV7-9 and TRBJ2-2; TRBD2 matches at 16 bases. V lost 5 bases, J lost 7 bases, and 10 bases stayed unmatched. The CDR3 sequence is 18 residues long. From germline, CDR1 is SEHNR and CDR2 FQNEAQ (reference sequence). CDR3 residues: CASSQGLAGGLFVGELFF. The DNA of the CDR3 is TGTGCCAGCAGCCAGGGACTAGCGGGAGGGCTATTCGTCGGGGAGCTGTTTTTT.

This chain connects TRBV24-1 to TRBJ2-2; tentative D call: TRBD2 (5 bases). This CDR3 comprises 14 residues. CDR1 is KGHDR, CDR2 SFDVKD, per germline. Deletions cut 6 bases from V and 3 bases from J, with 10 bases between. CDR3 in DNA: TGTGCCACCAGTATTTCGGGGTACACCGGGGAGCTGTTTTTT. This gives the protein CATSISGYTGELFF.

The chain uses TRBV7-6 and TRBJ2-3; D is perhaps TRBD1 (6 bases). V was shortened by 4 bases and J by 6 bases, with 20 bases between the two germline ends. CDR1 and CDR2 (germline): SGHVS, FNYEAQ. The CDR3 is 16 amino acids. CDR3 loop: CASSSRGHNLLDTQYF. In nucleotides, the CDR3 is TGTGCCAGCAGCTCCAGGGGCCATAACTTGCTGGATACGCAGTATTTT.

This clone has just a few counts. The chain is built from TRBV30 and TRBJ2-5; 7 nucleotides agree with TRBD2. Germline CDR1 is GTSNPN and CDR2 is SVGIG (reference sequence). The V gene end was trimmed by 7 bases and the J gene end by 4 bases; junction bases not matched to a gene: 9. There are 13 residues in the CDR3. The CDR3 DNA reads TGTGCCTCTCCCGGGGGAGGGTCAGAGACCCAGTACTTC. This gives the protein CASPGGGSETQYF.

This clone was detected only once. The chain has TRBV24-1 and TRBJ2-7; 9 bases are shared with TRBD1. CDR3 length: 13 residues. V trimming: 9 bases; J trimming: 3 bases; junction bases outside the gene matches: 5. Germline loops: CDR1 KGHDR, CDR2 SFDVKD. The CDR3, as DNA: TGTGCCACCCTACGGGACAGGGTCTACGAGCAGTACTTC. This translates into CATLRDRVYEQYF.

The V call is TRBV7-3, the J call TRBJ2-3; 10 nucleotides agree with TRBD2. CDR3 size: 15 residues. Germline CDR1 is SGHTA and CDR2 is FQGTGA. Trimming took 2 bases from V and 3 from J; bases not matched to a gene: 2. The chain's CDR3 is CASSLLAGETDTQYF. CDR3 in DNA: TGTGCCAGCAGCTTACTAGCGGGGGAAACAGATACGCAGTATTTT.

J is TRBJ2-1 and V is TRBV9; 10 bases fit TRBD2. Per the germline V gene, CDR1 is SGDLS and CDR2 is YYNGEE. The CDR3 is 14 amino acids. The ends lost 9 bases at V and 4 bases at J; junction bases unmatched: 7. This CDR3 is CATSSSGSYNEQFF. The DNA of the CDR3 is TGTGCCACCTCGTCTAGCGGGAGTTACAATGAGCAGTTCTTC.

Worth noting for this clone: This specimen includes other DNA sequences encoding the same CDR3. The V gene is TRBV20-1, the J gene TRBJ1-1; no firm D call. Trimming stripped 6 bases from V and 2 bases from J, with 7 bases between. The CDR3 extends over 11 amino acids. The germline CDR1 and CDR2 sequences are DFQATT and SNEGSKA (reference sequence). DNA for the CDR3: TGCAGTGCCCGGGTAAACACTGAAGCTTTCTTT. Translating gives CSARVNTEAFF.

V gene TRBV18 combines with J gene TRBJ2-5, with 7 bases identical to TRBD1. After removal of 1 base from V and 7 bases from J, the junction contained 18 bases not matched to a gene. The CDR3 is made up of 18 amino acids. Germline-derived CDR1 and CDR2 are KGHSH and LQKENI. The CDR3 reads CASSPLSEQGLHQGTQYF. In nucleotides, the CDR3 is TGTGCCAGCTCACCACTCTCAGAACAGGGGCTCCACCAGGGGACCCAGTACTTC.

This chain uses TRBV29-1 with TRBJ2-3; D possibly corresponds to TRBD2 (5 bases). Germline V CDR1 and CDR2: SQVTM, ANQGSEA. V was cut by 7 bases and J by 4 bases, with 27 bases left in between. The CDR3 loop spans 17 amino acids. Written as DNA, the CDR3 is TGCAGCGGTTACTTGGCAAGTCTATCGATCGGGGCAGATACGCAGTATTTT. Translating it yields CSGYLASLSIGADTQYF.

The gene calls are TRBV27 and TRBJ1-6, with D uncertain. The V gene lost 5 bases and the J gene lost 0 bases, with 14 bases spanning the gap. The CDR3 totals 17 residues. Germline V gene sequence: CDR1 MNHEY, CDR2 SMNVEV (reference sequence). CDR3: CASSLVLPSSYNSPLHF. CDR3 sequence (DNA): TGTGCCAGCAGTCTGGTACTGCCGAGCTCCTATAATTCACCCCTCCACTTT.

The CDR3 DNA reads TGTGCCAGCAGCTTAGGAGGGTCTGGCTATGGCTACACCTTC. Protein product: CASSLGGSGYGYTF. This chain connects TRBV11-3 to TRBJ1-2, with D unresolved. The CDR3 is 14 residues long. Germline assignment: CDR1 SGHNT and CDR2 YENEEA. V gave up 1 base and J gave up 4 bases, with 10 bases separating them.

This chain uses TRBV12-3 or TRBV12-4 with TRBJ1-2, with D hard to call. V gave up 3 bases and J gave up 8 bases, with 7 bases separating them. The CDR3 contains 11 residues. CDR3 loop: CASSLREGYTF. CDR3 sequence (DNA): TGTGCCAGCAGTTTGAGAGAGGGCTACACCTTC.

The rearrangement links TRBV4-1 to TRBJ2-7, with D perhaps TRBD2 (5 bases). Germline CDR1 is MGHRA and CDR2 is YSYEKL. Trimming removed 4 bases at V and 4 bases at J, with 14 bases between. The CDR3 runs to 14 residues. The CDR3 is CASSPPGSGYEQYF. CDR3 DNA: TGCGCCAGCAGCCCTCCGGGATCAGGTTACGAGCAGTACTTC.

The rearrangement joins TRBV7-9 to TRBJ2-1, with 10 bases aligning to TRBD2. V lost 5 bases and J lost 4; bases outside the gene matches: 5. This CDR3 has 15 amino acids. The germline gives CDR1 SEHNR, CDR2 FQNEAQ (reference sequence). CDR3 residues: CASSRTSGPYNEQFF. Here the CDR3 DNA reads TGTGCCAGCAGCCGGACTAGCGGACCGTACAATGAGCAGTTCTTC.

V usage is TRBV9 and J usage is TRBJ1-4; D is ambiguous. The CDR3 contains 15 residues. Trimming cost V 4 bases and J 7 bases, with 17 bases left between them. Germline CDR1 SGDLS, CDR2 YYNGEE. Here the CDR3 DNA reads TGTGCCAGCAGCACGAGCGGGGAGTTAGGTGAAAAACTGTTTTTT. This encodes CASSTSGELGEKLFF.

The chain links TRBV7-2 to TRBJ2-5, with a tentative D call TRBD2 (5 bases). The CDR3 spans 15 residues. Germline values: CDR1 SGHTA, CDR2 FQGNSA. V was shortened by 3 bases and J by 5 bases, with 16 bases between the two germline ends. Here the CDR3 DNA reads TGTGCCAGCAGCTTCCTTGCGGGCCGGTGGGAGACCCAGTACTTC. Translating it yields CASSFLAGRWETQYF.

This clone was seen only a few times. This chain connects TRBV9 to TRBJ2-2; 7 positions agree with TRBD1. Trimming removed 1 base from V and 7 bases from J; junction bases left unmatched: 10. The CDR3 spans 16 residues. Germline V gives CDR1 SGDLS, CDR2 YYNGEE. CDR3 coding DNA: TGTGCCAGCAGCGTAACGTCGACAGGGATTCACGGGGAGCTGTTTTTT. As protein: CASSVTSTGIHGELFF.

The CDR3 spells CASSSGQGEDEQFF. CDR3 DNA: TGTGCCAGCAGCTCCGGACAGGGAGAGGATGAGCAGTTCTTC. This chain connects TRBV11-3 to TRBJ2-1, with 8 bases that match TRBD1. The V gene end was trimmed by 4 bases and the J gene end by 8 bases; junction bases not matched to a gene: 7. Germline V lookup: CDR1 SGHNT, CDR2 YENEEA. The CDR3 totals 14 residues.

The J gene is TRBJ2-7, the V gene TRBV5-1, with 9 bases identical to TRBD2. V lost 4 bases to trimming and J lost 0 bases; unmatched junction nucleotides: 17. Germline assignment: CDR1 SGHRS and CDR2 YFSETQ. This CDR3 contains 19 residues. CDR3 protein: CASSQKGRVSSGSSYEQYF. The CDR3 DNA sequence: TGCGCCAGCAGCCAAAAGGGCCGAGTGAGTAGCGGGAGCTCCTACGAGCAGTACTTC.

This chain links TRBV9 with TRBJ2-2; 11 bases are shared with TRBD2. Germline V CDR1 and CDR2: SGDLS, YYNGEE. The CDR3 sequence is 16 residues long. The ends lost 6 bases at V and 1 base at J; junction bases unmatched: 5. CDR3 DNA sequence: TGTGCCAGCACCCCGACTAGCGGGGTGAACACCGGGGAGCTGTTTTTT. It yields the protein CASTPTSGVNTGELFF.

As for this clone: Other DNA sequences from this sample encode an identical CDR3 as well. This chain links TRBV5-1 with TRBJ1-1; D may be TRBD1 (6 bases). CDR1 is SGHRS and CDR2 is YFSETQ in the germline V gene. V lost 0 bases to trimming and J lost 4 bases, with 10 bases between them. The CDR3 is 14 residues long. CDR3 in amino acids: CASSLDGGGTEAFF. CDR3 sequence (DNA): TGCGCCAGCAGCTTGGATGGGGGCGGCACTGAAGCTTTCTTT.

This clone was seen only a few times. The CDR3 sequence is CASSFSLAGRGTEAFF. DNA of the CDR3: TGTGCCAGCAGTTTTTCACTCGCGGGCCGAGGGACTGAAGCTTTCTTT. The V call is TRBV28, the J call TRBJ1-1, with unresolved D. The CDR3 covers 16 residues. V shed 3 bases and J shed 5 bases, with 19 bases lying between them. Per the germline V gene, CDR1 is MDHEN and CDR2 is SYDVKM.

This rearrangement joins TRBV28 to TRBJ1-4; maybe TRBD1 (5 bases). V lost 3 bases and J 8 bases, leaving 10 bases between the germline ends. This CDR3 comprises 13 residues. CDR1 is MDHEN and CDR2 is SYDVKM in the germline V gene. CDR3 sequence reads: CASSLGGEEKLFF. DNA for the CDR3: TGTGCCAGCAGTTTGGGGGGGGAGGAAAAACTGTTTTTT. The whole variable domain, remainder taken from reference TRBV28 and TRBJ1-4, is DVKVTQSSRYLVKRTGEKVFLECVQDMDHENMFWYRQDPGLGLRLIYFSYDVKMKEKGDIPEGYSVSREKKERFSLILESASTNQTSMYLCASSLGGEEKLFFGSGTQLSVL.

The J gene is TRBJ1-5, the V gene TRBV7-2, with 10 bases lining up with TRBD1. With V trimmed by 5 bases and J by 9 bases, 7 bases remained unmatched. The CDR3 spans 14 residues. CDR1 SGHTA and CDR2 FQGNSA come from the germline V gene. The CDR3 nucleotides are TGTGCCAGCAGCAGGGGACAGGGGATCCCGCCCCAGCATTTT. This codes for CASSRGQGIPPQHF.

This chain links TRBV9 with TRBJ2-1, with D possibly matching TRBD2 (6 bases). The CDR3 is made up of 15 amino acids. Germline assignment: CDR1 SGDLS and CDR2 YYNGEE. V gave up 0 bases and J gave up 6 bases, with 13 bases separating them. The CDR3 region is CASSVDGGSRNEQFF. The CDR3 region has the DNA TGTGCCAGCAGCGTAGACGGGGGATCTCGCAATGAGCAGTTCTTC.